The 31 T cell receptor beta chains listed next were all sequenced from one sample in a study of radiation and T cells in renal cell carcinoma (dated by TCRdb to about 2020). Read against the paper, the sample's time point label means: baseline pretreatment blood. The sample's treatment or condition label is to be understood as: 15 Gy SBRT to primary tumor, nephrectomy 4 weeks later. The receptor library was made with the immunoSEQ multiplex PCR assay. TCRdb stores this immuneACCESS table with in-frame sequences only. Part of the clones is absent; in the studies checked, under half of the shortfall reflects unresolved V genes, and no reason is known for the rest. The sample includes approximately 150,000 clones, with less than 90% observed a single time. The ten biggest clones cover approximately 24% of the sample. Sequenced here: blood, sampled from a patient whose treatment included radiotherapy and nephrectomy. These receptors came from a woman in her fifties or sixties with renal cell carcinoma.

This chain links TRBV5-1 with TRBJ1-5; TRBD1 aligns across 9 bases. This CDR3 region has 17 residues. J was trimmed by 6 bases and V by 0 bases; bases with no gene match: 10. The germline gives CDR1 SGHRS, CDR2 YFSETQ. This chain's CDR3 is CASSLVPGQGFAQPQHF. CDR3 coding DNA: TGCGCCAGCAGCTTGGTTCCGGGACAGGGTTTTGCTCAGCCCCAGCATTTT.

This chain links TRBV5-1 with TRBJ2-1; TRBD2 matches at 7 bases. V was pared by 4 bases and J by 4 bases, with 2 bases of the junction left unmatched. The CDR3 has 13 amino acids. CDR1 and CDR2 (germline): SGHRS, YFSETQ. Written as DNA, the CDR3 is TGCGCCAGCAGCGGGGGGGTATACAATGAGCAGTTCTTC. As protein: CASSGGVYNEQFF.

V is TRBV6-1 and J is TRBJ2-7, with 10 bases lining up with TRBD1. Germline V gives CDR1 MNHNS, CDR2 SASEGT. With V trimmed by 6 bases and J by 4 bases, 6 bases remained unmatched. The CDR3 covers 14 residues. CDR3 DNA sequence: TGTGCCAGCAGGGACAGGGGGATAATGTACGAGCAGTACTTC. Protein sequence: CASRDRGIMYEQYF.

The CDR3 sequence is CAISESFIEGGFYYEQYF. CDR3 in DNA: TGTGCCATCAGTGAGTCGTTTATTGAAGGGGGATTTTACTACGAGCAGTACTTC. J is TRBJ2-7 and V is TRBV10-3, with a weak D call TRBD1 (6 bases). V was pared by 0 bases and J by 3 bases, with 21 bases between. Germline CDR1 and CDR2: ENHRY and SYGVKD. This CDR3 has 18 residues.

This clone was observed once. The chain joins TRBV7-2 to TRBJ2-1; D remains ambiguous. Looked up from germline, CDR1 is SGHTA and CDR2 is FQGNSA. The V end was cut by 3 bases, the J end by 7 bases, with 13 bases between. The CDR3 spans 14 residues. The CDR3 DNA reads TGTGCCAGCAGCTTGAGCCTAAGCGCGAATGAGCAGTTCTTC. It is translated as CASSLSLSANEQFF.

This chain joins TRBV27 and TRBJ2-3; D not resolved. V was clipped by 3 bases and J by 6 bases, with 13 bases between them. Germline assignment: CDR1 MNHEY and CDR2 SMNVEV (reference sequence). This CDR3 is built from 14 residues. The CDR3 sequence is CASSFRGFGDTQYF. The CDR3 DNA reads TGTGCCAGCAGTTTTAGAGGATTCGGGGATACGCAGTATTTT.

The chain has TRBV29-1 and TRBJ2-5; TRBD1 agrees at 8 bases. The CDR3 runs to 18 residues. Germline V gives CDR1 SQVTM, CDR2 ANQGSEA. The J segment lost 0 bases and the V segment lost 0 bases, leaving 12 bases of the junction unmatched. The CDR3 region is CSVEDLKGQAMYQETQYF. The CDR3 DNA reads as TGCAGCGTTGAAGATCTCAAGGGACAGGCTATGTACCAAGAGACCCAGTACTTC.

This clone has only a few counts. CDR3 sequence: CASSVEGIRGKLFF. CDR3 coding DNA: TGTGCCAGCAGCGTAGAGGGCATCCGAGGAAAACTGTTTTTT. This chain links TRBV9 with TRBJ1-4, with D uncertain. Trimming removed 0 bases at V and 10 bases at J, with 13 bases between. From germline, CDR1 is SGDLS and CDR2 YYNGEE. This CDR3 has 14 residues. Variable domain in full (rest from reference TRBV9 and TRBJ1-4): DSGVTQTPKHLITATGQRVTLRCSPRSGDLSVYWYQQSLDQGLQFLIQYYNGEERAKGNILERFSAQQFPDLHSELNLSSLELGDSALYFCASSVEGIRGKLFFGSGTQLSVL.

This chain uses TRBV6-5 with TRBJ1-6, with D possibly being TRBD1 (5 bases). Trimming took 2 bases from V and 6 from J, leaving 8 bases between them. CDR1 is MNHEY, CDR2 SVGAGI, per germline. This CDR3 has 14 residues. The CDR3 sequence is CASSYGGRNSPLHF. CDR3 bases: TGTGCCAGCAGTTACGGGGGACGTAATTCACCCCTCCACTTT.

The rearrangement links TRBV11-2 to TRBJ2-7, with a possible D match to TRBD2 (6 bases). The V gene lost 1 base and the J gene lost 5 bases, with 12 bases spanning the gap. Germline-derived CDR1 and CDR2 are SGHAT and FQNNGV. The CDR3 loop spans 14 amino acids. The CDR3 sequence: CASSLGDWWDEQYF. CDR3 coding DNA: TGTGCCAGCAGCTTAGGGGACTGGTGGGACGAGCAGTACTTC.

This clone came up once. One junction end does not reproduce the germline sequence, and a read error may be involved. Other nucleotide sequences in the sample specify the same CDR3. The V call is TRBV4-2, the J call TRBJ2-5; D is unclear. This CDR3 comprises 17 residues. The germline gives CDR1 LGHNA, CDR2 YNFKEQ. As DNA, the CDR3 is TGTGCCAGCAGCCAGTCTTTCTCAGGATCACGGTCAGAGACTCAGTACTTC. Translating it yields CASSQSFSGSRSETQYF.

This chain links TRBV7-2 with TRBJ1-5, with D possibly TRBD1 on 5 matching bases. The V gene lost 1 base and the J gene lost 4 bases, with 11 bases spanning the gap. Per the germline V gene, CDR1 is SGHTA and CDR2 is FQGNSA. The CDR3 length is 15 residues. CDR3 protein: CASSLDRQSNQPQHF. In nucleotides, the CDR3 is TGTGCCAGCAGCTTAGACCGACAGTCAAATCAGCCCCAGCATTTT.

The rearrangement uses TRBV5-1 and TRBJ2-3; a weak D match, TRBD1 (6 bases). Germline CDR1 and CDR2: SGHRS and YFSETQ. Trimming stripped 4 bases from V and 3 bases from J, with 15 bases between. The CDR3 is 15 amino acids. Written as DNA, the CDR3 is TGCGCCAGCAGCCAGGACGGACAGCCAACAGATACGCAGTATTTT. Its translation: CASSQDGQPTDTQYF.

Of note for this clone: The junction differs from germline at one of its ends, possibly a read error. The chain couples TRBV27 to TRBJ1-2; 7 positions agree with TRBD1. There are 11 residues in the CDR3. Per germline, CDR1 MNHEY and CDR2 SMNVEV (reference sequence). CDR3 in DNA: TGTGCCAGCAGTTTATGGGACAGTTATTCATTC. This translates into CASSLWDSYSF.

This chain links TRBV9 with TRBJ1-1; D is possibly TRBD1 (6 bases). Germline CDR1 is SGDLS and CDR2 is YYNGEE. The CDR3 is 13 amino acids. Trimming shortened V by 0 bases and J by 4 bases, and 7 bases separated the two germline ends. The CDR3 sequence: CASSVEQGTEAFF. In DNA, the CDR3 is TGTGCCAGCAGCGTAGAACAGGGCACTGAAGCTTTCTTT.

The CDR3 nucleotides read TGTGCCATCAGTGAATCCCCTTATGGAAGCCAGGGGGCGAAGTCGGGCCCAGATACGCAGTATTTT. It specifies CAISESPYGSQGAKSGPDTQYF. The chain joins TRBV10-3 to TRBJ2-3; 8 nucleotides line up with TRBD1. This CDR3 has 22 amino acids. V lost 3 bases, J lost 4 bases, and 27 bases stayed unmatched. Germline values: CDR1 ENHRY, CDR2 SYGVKD.

The DNA for the CDR3 is TGTGCCAGCAGAAAGAGGCCTAGCGGGAGCAACGAGCAGTACTTC. The encoded protein is CASRKRPSGSNEQYF. This sequence joins TRBV2 and TRBJ2-7, with 10 bases lining up with TRBD2. Germline CDR1 SNHLY, CDR2 FYNNEI. Trimming removed 6 bases from V and 5 bases from J; junction bases left unmatched: 10. This CDR3 spans 15 amino acids.

V and J are TRBV5-1 and TRBJ2-3; TRBD1 might be the D (5 bases). The length of the CDR3 is 14 residues. The V gene's germline CDR1 is SGHRS and CDR2 YFSETQ. Trimming stripped 3 bases from V and 4 bases from J, with 12 bases between. As DNA, the CDR3 is TGCGCCAGCAGCTCAGGGTGGGTAGCAGATACGCAGTATTTT. Its protein product is CASSSGWVADTQYF.

V gene TRBV4-1 combines with J gene TRBJ1-1; D is possibly TRBD1 (6 bases). V was clipped by 1 base and J by 1 base, with 13 bases between them. This CDR3 has 16 amino acids. CDR1 is MGHRA, CDR2 YSYEKL, per germline. CDR3 amino acids: CASSQVRGAGNTEAFF. The CDR3 nucleotides read TGCGCCAGCAGCCAAGTGCGGGGGGCCGGGAACACTGAAGCTTTCTTT.

The genes are TRBV29-1 and TRBJ2-1; 8 positions match TRBD2. V gave up 7 bases and J gave up 9 bases; unmatched junction bases: 14. The CDR3 spans 14 residues. Germline values: CDR1 SQVTM, CDR2 ANQGSEA. The CDR3 coding sequence is TGCAGCGGGGGGGGACTAGTCTTTACGGTTGAGCAGTTCTTC. Its translation: CSGGGLVFTVEQFF.

The chain employs TRBV9 and TRBJ2-2; TRBD1 agrees at 11 bases. This CDR3 is built from 15 residues. The germline gives CDR1 SGDLS, CDR2 YYNGEE. Germline trimming cut 2 bases from V and 6 bases from J; bases unmatched to any gene: 3. The CDR3 is CASSVGQGASGELFF. The CDR3 nucleotides are TGTGCCAGCAGCGTCGGACAGGGGGCATCCGGGGAGCTGTTTTTT.

The chain carries TRBV4-3 and TRBJ1-1; possible D gene TRBD1, 5 bases. Germline V gives CDR1 LGHNA, CDR2 YSLEER. The CDR3 runs to 16 residues. V was trimmed by 0 bases and J by 6 bases, leaving 17 bases between them. CDR3 DNA sequence: TGCGCCAGCAGCCAAGATTGGGACGCCGCGTGGGCTGAAGCTTTCTTT. Translated, it gives CASSQDWDAAWAEAFF.

J is TRBJ2-5 and V is TRBV19, with D tentatively TRBD1 or TRBD2 (5 bases each). From germline, CDR1 is LNHDA and CDR2 SQIVND (reference sequence). V was pared by 5 bases and J by 4 bases, with 14 bases between. The CDR3 extends over 14 amino acids. CDR3 sequence: CASSRDQVSETQYF. In DNA form, the CDR3 reads TGTGCCAGTAGTCGGGACCAGGTATCAGAGACCCAGTACTTC.

Points on this clone: Within the sample, other DNA sequences also encode this same CDR3. This rearrangement joins TRBV5-1 to TRBJ2-1, with D tentatively TRBD2 (6 bases). The CDR3 runs to 15 residues. Trimming pared 0 bases from V and 0 bases from J, leaving 7 bases between. Germline CDR1 is SGHRS and CDR2 is YFSETQ. CDR3 region: CASSLDGSSYNEQFF. CDR3 in DNA: TGCGCCAGCAGCTTGGACGGGAGCTCCTACAATGAGCAGTTCTTC.

The CDR3 reads CASSQRLADTQYF. CDR3 nucleotide sequence: TGCGCCAGCAGCCAGAGACTAGCAGATACGCAGTATTTT. The chain combines TRBV4-1 with TRBJ2-3; perhaps TRBD2 as D (6 bases). This CDR3 has 13 amino acids. Trimming removed 3 bases at V and 4 bases at J, with 8 bases between. CDR1 MGHRA and CDR2 YSYEKL come from the germline V gene.

The V and J genes are TRBV14 and TRBJ1-1; D remains ambiguous. Germline CDR1 and CDR2: SGHDN and FVKESK. V dropped 3 bases and J dropped 2 bases, with 19 bases sitting between them. This CDR3 contains 17 residues. The CDR3 DNA follows: TGTGCCAGCAGCCAGGAGAGACTTCACCCGAAAAACACTGAAGCTTTCTTT. As protein: CASSQERLHPKNTEAFF.

The chain uses TRBV9 and TRBJ1-3, with no clear D. The CDR3 extends over 14 amino acids. V dropped 4 bases and J dropped 9 bases, with 17 bases sitting between them. Germline lookup yields CDR1 SGDLS and CDR2 YYNGEE. The CDR3 sequence: CASSSTTLESTIYF. CDR3 in DNA: TGTGCCAGCAGCTCTACTACCCTGGAAAGCACCATATATTTT.

V is TRBV5-6 and J is TRBJ1-1; tentatively, D is TRBD1 (5 bases). V lost 6 bases and J lost 10, with 13 bases in between. The CDR3 is 11 residues long. Germline values: CDR1 SGHDT, CDR2 YYEEEE. The CDR3 reads CASTFGGVAFF. As DNA, the CDR3 is TGTGCCAGCACATTCGGGGGGGTAGCTTTCTTT.

The sample holds one count of this clone. The chain recombines TRBV4-1 with TRBJ1-5, with D hard to call. The CDR3 covers 15 residues. The germline CDR1 and CDR2 sequences are MGHRA and YSYEKL. V dropped 0 bases and J dropped 3 bases, with 9 bases sitting between them. CDR3 sequence (DNA): TGCGCCAGCAGCCAAGAGCGCAGTTACAATCAGCCCCAGCATTTT. Translated: CASSQERSYNQPQHF.

V usage is TRBV6-5 and J usage is TRBJ1-1, with unresolved D. The V gene lost 5 bases and the J gene lost 3 bases, with 13 bases spanning the gap. The CDR3 totals 14 residues. The V gene's germline CDR1 is MNHEY and CDR2 SVGAGI. CDR3 residues: CASSLDRPHTEAFF. The CDR3, as DNA: TGTGCCAGCAGTCTTGATAGGCCCCACACTGAAGCTTTCTTT.

This chain connects TRBV2 to TRBJ2-5; no clear D gene. In germline, CDR1 is SNHLY, CDR2 FYNNEI. The V and J ends lost 3 bases and 5 bases respectively, with 13 bases between them. This CDR3 comprises 14 residues. In DNA form, the CDR3 reads TGTGCCAGCAGTGACGGGCAGCCTGGGGAGACCCAGTACTTC. Amino acid sequence: CASSDGQPGETQYF.